The 7 T cell receptor beta chains given below trace back to one sample, sequenced in a study of cytomegalovirus exposure and HLA in healthy donors. Generated by immunoSEQ multiplex PCR, the TCRdb table keeps only in-frame clones and is missing some. Of some 160,000 clones in the sample, approximately 90% are singletons; the top ten hold approximately 0.7%. Sequenced material: PBMCs. These receptors were taken from a man between 18 and 35 years old in good health and CMV-seronegative.

CDR3 region: CASSNADTYEQYF. DNA for the CDR3: TGTGCCAGCAGCAACGCCGACACTTACGAGCAGTACTTC. V is TRBV7-2 and J is TRBJ2-7; D unclear. With 5 bases removed from V and 4 bases from J, the gap between germline ends came to 12 bases. Germline CDR1 SGHTA, CDR2 FQGNSA. The CDR3 loop spans 13 amino acids.

This chain links TRBV10-3 with TRBJ1-1; 7 bases are shared with TRBD1. V lost 6 bases and J lost 2; bases outside the gene matches: 3. Germline loops: CDR1 ENHRY, CDR2 SYGVKD. The CDR3 spans 13 residues. CDR3 nucleotide sequence: TGTGCCATCAGGGGGGACAGAAACACTGAAGCTTTCTTT. This translates into CAIRGDRNTEAFF.

The genes are TRBV9 and TRBJ2-3; a possible D gene is TRBD1 (5 bases). The CDR3 consists of 16 residues. V was clipped by 4 bases and J by 2 bases, with 17 bases between them. Germline CDR1 SGDLS, CDR2 YYNGEE. In DNA, the CDR3 is TGTGCCAGCAGCACCCGACAGAATAGATCCACAGATACGCAGTATTTT. The encoded protein is CASSTRQNRSTDTQYF.

This clone was counted between two and nine times. The rearrangement joins TRBV5-1 to TRBJ2-2; D might be TRBD1 (5 bases). Trimming pared 5 bases from V and 6 bases from J, leaving 17 bases between. The length of the CDR3 is 15 residues. Per the germline V gene, CDR1 is SGHRS and CDR2 is YFSETQ. DNA of the CDR3: TGCGCCAGCAGTCGCAGGCAACAAGGGGCCGGGGAGCTGTTTTTT. Its translation is CASSRRQQGAGELFF.

The chain links TRBV2 to TRBJ2-1, with D possibly matching TRBD1 (5 bases). Germline CDR1 and CDR2: SNHLY and FYNNEI. Trimming cost V 8 bases and J 7 bases, with 18 bases left between them. The CDR3 totals 14 residues. The CDR3 sequence: CASCQGSPKNEQFF. The CDR3 DNA reads as TGTGCCAGCTGCCAGGGTAGTCCGAAGAATGAGCAGTTCTTC.

The chain joins TRBV19 to TRBJ2-5; possibly TRBD1 for D (5 bases). Trimming cost V 4 bases and J 0 bases, with 9 bases left between them. Germline CDR1 reads LNHDA; CDR2 reads SQIVND (reference sequence). CDR3 length: 14 residues. The CDR3 DNA is TGTGCCAGTAGTAAGACAGATTACCAAGAGACCCAGTACTTC. This encodes CASSKTDYQETQYF. Combining the CDR3 with reference TRBV19 and TRBJ2-5 gives the whole variable domain DGGITQSPKYLFRKEGQNVTLSCEQNLNHDAMYWYRQDPGQGLRLIYYSQIVNDFQKGDIAEGYSVSREKKESFPLTVTSAQKNPTAFYLCASSKTDYQETQYFGPGTRLLVL.

The V call is TRBV2, the J call TRBJ2-1; 13 bases agree with TRBD2. The CDR3 sequence is 15 residues long. Germline CDR1 is SNHLY and CDR2 is FYNNEI. V dropped 4 bases and J dropped 8; count of bases not matched to a gene: 5. The CDR3 DNA follows: TGTGCCAGCAGTGCGACTAGCGGGAGGTTTGATGAGCAGTTCTTC. Amino acid sequence: CASSATSGRFDEQFF.